The sequence of this TCR beta chain was determined in a study of blood T cell repertoires in COVID-19 (dated by TCRdb to the early 2020s). Study-level background: The collaborator samples originated in the United States, Italy and Spain and spanned the acute and convalescent phases of COVID-19. The material from the prospective study consisted of cDNA or gDNA derived from T cells, B-cell-depleted T cells, or PBMCs. Subjects who had been exposed to COVID-19, were actively infected with it, or had recovered from it provided the deeply sampled blood TCRbeta repertoires that made up the dataset. The repertoires were made available in a free public database intended to serve as a resource for research on the immune response to SARS-CoV-2. The samples were drawn from two sources: the first 160 participants of the ongoing ImmuneRACE study, and 1,000 to 1,500 subjects contributed by 6 global collaborators. The sample metadata nearly always contained a de-identified subject ID, COVID-19 status, age in years and sex. HLA class I and class II types, where available, came from metadata supplied by the sample provider rather than from assay-based typing. Findings and caveats that apply to the study as a whole: The quantity of clinical and demographic metadata differed by source and by participant and was supplied without curation.

CDR1 WNHNN and CDR2 SYGVQD were looked up in the germline V gene (reference sequence). Reading from cysteine to phenylalanine, the CDR3 counts 14 amino acids. Just the 42-base CDR3 DNA is kept, in frame starting at base 1. The germline ends are 15 bases apart after V is trimmed by 5 bases and J by 6 bases. The immunoSEQ Assay, a bias-controlled multiplex PCR, was used to amplify TCRbeta CDR3 regions from genomic DNA. The paper's processing steps were these. The number of nucleated cells in each sample was estimated from the amplification of reference gene primers within the assay. Sequence reads were collapsed and filtered to measure the absolute abundance of every unique TCRbeta CDR3 rearrangement. For each sample, productive Simpson clonality was calculated as the square root of Simpson's diversity index over productive rearrangements. TCRdb stores this immuneACCESS table with in-frame sequences only. Part of the clones is absent; in the studies checked, under half of the shortfall reflects unresolved V genes, and no reason is known for the rest. The D gene and trimming were derived from the DNA, and the V and J assignments and clone size from that table. This sample holds approximately 410,000 clones; roughly 89% were observed only once. The ten largest account for almost 1.5% of the sample.

The collaborating institutions used their own protocols to collect whole blood in K2EDTA tubes. For TCRbeta analysis, collaborator samples were shipped as frozen whole blood, as isolated PBMCs, or as DNA extracted from either sample type. For this clone: Its binding antigen is unknown. Base-call qualities are not available, and no considerably larger clone is one nucleotide away.

The sample comprised peripheral blood. The chain is assembled from TRBV10-1 and TRBJ2-3; perhaps TRBD1 is the D gene, with 7 bases matching. The receptor's source is a woman aged 25 to 39 with active or convalescent COVID-19. The DNA sequence is given as TGCGCCAGCAGTTCGGAGGGGGCGAGCGATACGCAGTATTTT. Its product reads: CASSSEGASDTQYF.